The 5 T cell receptor beta chains in this list originate from one sample, sequenced in a study of blood T cells in healthy people across ages. Through a sample-barcoded 5' primer and a J-beta primer mix, a second PCR was run for roughly 6 to 12 cycles. TCRdb reprocessed the 5' RACE reads with MiXCR, giving one entry per CDR3 protein. The sample has hundreds of thousands of distinct CDR3 sequences, over 45% seen once. The source material was blood. These receptors were obtained from a man aged 25-45 years in good health.

This clonotype came up once. The chain couples TRBV6-2 or TRBV6-3 to TRBJ1-6; D unresolved. CDR3 length: 11 amino acids. CDR1 and CDR2 (germline): MNHEY, SVGEGT. Trimming took off 6 bases at V and 7 bases at J, with 4 bases between the two ends. CDR3 sequence (DNA): TGTGCCAGCAGGACGAATTCACCCCTCCACTTT. This codes for CASRTNSPLHF.

The chain employs TRBV20-1 and TRBJ2-1; possibly TRBD1 for D (6 bases). The CDR3 has 10 residues. V was trimmed by 3 bases and J by 15 bases, leaving 12 bases between them. Germline loops: CDR1 DFQATT, CDR2 SNEGSKA (reference sequence). DNA of the CDR3: TGCAGTGCTAGCAGGGGTTGGGGGTTCTTC. Translating gives CSASRGWGFF.

This clonotype was observed a single time. This rearrangement joins TRBV11-2 to TRBJ1-2, with D hard to call. V was cut by 3 bases and J by 4 bases, with 12 bases left in between. The CDR3 spans 14 residues. Germline V lookup: CDR1 SGHAT, CDR2 FQNNGV. CDR3 sequence (DNA): TGTGCCAGCAGCTTTATGCGGGGTTCCTATGGCTACACCTTC. Protein product: CASSFMRGSYGYTF. Using reference TRBV11-2 and TRBJ1-2 for the parts outside the CDR3, the full variable domain is EAGVAQSPRYKIIEKRQSVAFWCNPISGHATLYWYQQILGQGPKLLIQFQNNGVVDDSQLPKDRFSAERLKGVDSTLKIQPAKLEDSAVYLCASSFMRGSYGYTFGSGTRLTVV.

In nucleotides, the CDR3 is TGTGCCAGCGGGCTACAAGCCACAGATACGCAGTATTTT. This translates into CASGLQATDTQYF. The chain combines TRBV7-3 with TRBJ2-3, with D hard to call. V was shortened by 8 bases and J by 2 bases, with 11 bases between the two germline ends. This CDR3 region has 13 residues. Germline-derived CDR1 and CDR2 are SGHTA and FQGTGA.

In its sample, this clonotype was seen a few times. V gene TRBV7-2 combines with J gene TRBJ2-5; perhaps D is TRBD1 or TRBD2 (5 bases each). The V end lost 1 base, the J end lost 0 bases, and 12 bases lay between the germline ends. CDR1 is SGHTA, CDR2 FQGNSA, per germline. The CDR3 is 16 residues long. The DNA of the CDR3 is TGTGCCAGCAGCTTAGTTTCAGGGACGTACCAAGAGACCCAGTACTTC. Protein: CASSLVSGTYQETQYF.